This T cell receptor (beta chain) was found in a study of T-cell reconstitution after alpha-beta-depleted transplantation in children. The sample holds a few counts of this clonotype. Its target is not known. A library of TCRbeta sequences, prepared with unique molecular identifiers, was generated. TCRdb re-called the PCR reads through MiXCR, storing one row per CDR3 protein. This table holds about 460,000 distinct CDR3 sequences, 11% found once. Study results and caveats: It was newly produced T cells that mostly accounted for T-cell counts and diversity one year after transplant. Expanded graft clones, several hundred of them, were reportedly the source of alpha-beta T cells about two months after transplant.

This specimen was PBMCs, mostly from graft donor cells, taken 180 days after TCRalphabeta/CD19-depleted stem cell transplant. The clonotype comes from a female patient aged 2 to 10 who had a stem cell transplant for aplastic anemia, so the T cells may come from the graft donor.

CDR3 residues: CASSLRFGSPYEQYF. The CDR3 nucleotides read TGTGCCAGCAGTTTAAGGTTCGGGAGTCCCTACGAGCAGTACTTC. The chain links TRBV28 to TRBJ2-7; weak D call: TRBD2 (6 bases). Trimming stripped 2 bases from V and 2 bases from J, with 13 bases between. The germline V gene has CDR1 MDHEN and CDR2 SYDVKM. The CDR3 totals 15 residues.